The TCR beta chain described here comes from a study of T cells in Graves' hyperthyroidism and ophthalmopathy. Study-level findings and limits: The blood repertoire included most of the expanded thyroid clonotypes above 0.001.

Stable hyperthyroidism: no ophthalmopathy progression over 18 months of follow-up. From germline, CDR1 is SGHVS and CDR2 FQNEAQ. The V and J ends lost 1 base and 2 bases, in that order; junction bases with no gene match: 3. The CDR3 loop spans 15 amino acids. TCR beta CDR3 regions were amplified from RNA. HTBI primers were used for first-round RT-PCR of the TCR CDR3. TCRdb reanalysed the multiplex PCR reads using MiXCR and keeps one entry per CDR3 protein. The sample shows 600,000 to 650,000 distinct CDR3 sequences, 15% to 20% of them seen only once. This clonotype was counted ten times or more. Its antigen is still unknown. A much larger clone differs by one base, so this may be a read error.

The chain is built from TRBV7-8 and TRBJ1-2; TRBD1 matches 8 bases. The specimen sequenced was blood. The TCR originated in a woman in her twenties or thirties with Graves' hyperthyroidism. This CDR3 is CASSLGDRRNYGYTF. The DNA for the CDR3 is TGTGCCAGCAGCTTAGGGGACAGGAGGAACTATGGCTACACCTTC.